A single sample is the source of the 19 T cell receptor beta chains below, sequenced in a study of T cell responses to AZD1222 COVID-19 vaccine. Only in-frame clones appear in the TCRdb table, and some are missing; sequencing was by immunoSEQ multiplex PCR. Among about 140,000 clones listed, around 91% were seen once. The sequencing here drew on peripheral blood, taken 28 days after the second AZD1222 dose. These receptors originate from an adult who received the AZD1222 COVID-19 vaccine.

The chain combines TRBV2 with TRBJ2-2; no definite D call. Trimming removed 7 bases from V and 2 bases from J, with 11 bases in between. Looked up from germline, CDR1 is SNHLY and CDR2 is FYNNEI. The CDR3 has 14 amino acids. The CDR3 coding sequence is TGTGCCAGCACACCGCACCTTAACACCGGGGAGCTGTTTTTT. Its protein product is CASTPHLNTGELFF.

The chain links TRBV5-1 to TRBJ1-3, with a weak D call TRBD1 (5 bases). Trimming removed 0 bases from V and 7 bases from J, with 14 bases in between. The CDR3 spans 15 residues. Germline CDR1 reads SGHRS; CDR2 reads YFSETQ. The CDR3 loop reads CASSLAGGGRNTIYF. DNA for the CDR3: TGCGCCAGCAGCTTGGCTGGGGGAGGTCGGAACACCATATATTTT.

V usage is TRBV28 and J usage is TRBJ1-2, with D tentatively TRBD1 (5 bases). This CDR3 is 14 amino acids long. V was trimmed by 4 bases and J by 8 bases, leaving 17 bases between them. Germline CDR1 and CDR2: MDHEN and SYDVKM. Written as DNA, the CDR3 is TGTGCCAGCAGTTCGACAGTGGGGGAGAGGGGCTACACCTTC. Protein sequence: CASSSTVGERGYTF.

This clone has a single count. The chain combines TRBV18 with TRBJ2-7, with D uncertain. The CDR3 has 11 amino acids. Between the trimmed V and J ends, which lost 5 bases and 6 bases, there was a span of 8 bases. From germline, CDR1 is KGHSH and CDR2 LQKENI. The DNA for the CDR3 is TGTGCCAGCTCAGCCTATGGCGAGCAGTACTTC. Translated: CASSAYGEQYF.

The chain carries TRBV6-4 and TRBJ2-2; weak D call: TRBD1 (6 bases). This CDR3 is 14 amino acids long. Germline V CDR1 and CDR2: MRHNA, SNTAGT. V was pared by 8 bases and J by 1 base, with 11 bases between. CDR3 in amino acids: CASSIGGNTGELFF. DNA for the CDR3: TGTGCCAGCTCCATAGGGGGGAACACCGGGGAGCTGTTTTTT.

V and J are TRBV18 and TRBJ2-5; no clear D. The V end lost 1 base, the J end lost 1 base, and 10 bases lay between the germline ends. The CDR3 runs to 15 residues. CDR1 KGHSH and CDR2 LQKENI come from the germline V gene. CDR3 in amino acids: CASSPRSGLQETQYF. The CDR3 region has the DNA TGTGCCAGCTCACCACGATCAGGCCTCCAAGAGACCCAGTACTTC. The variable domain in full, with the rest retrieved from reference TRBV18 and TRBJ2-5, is NAGVMQNPRHLVRRRGQEARLRCSPMKGHSHVYWYRQLPEEGLKFMVYLQKENIIDESGMPKERFSAEFPKEGPSILRIQQVVRGDSAAYFCASSPRSGLQETQYFGPGTRLLVL.

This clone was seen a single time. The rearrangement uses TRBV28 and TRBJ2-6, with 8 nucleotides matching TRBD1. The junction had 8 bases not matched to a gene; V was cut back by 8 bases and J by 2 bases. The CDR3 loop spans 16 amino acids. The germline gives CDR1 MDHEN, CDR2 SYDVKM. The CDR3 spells CASQTGGPAGANVLTF. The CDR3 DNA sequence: TGTGCCAGCCAAACAGGGGGTCCGGCTGGGGCCAACGTCCTGACTTTC. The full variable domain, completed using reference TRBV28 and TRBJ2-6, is DVKVTQSSRYLVKRTGEKVFLECVQDMDHENMFWYRQDPGLGLRLIYFSYDVKMKEKGDIPEGYSVSREKKERFSLILESASTNQTSMYLCASQTGGPAGANVLTFGAGSRLTVL.

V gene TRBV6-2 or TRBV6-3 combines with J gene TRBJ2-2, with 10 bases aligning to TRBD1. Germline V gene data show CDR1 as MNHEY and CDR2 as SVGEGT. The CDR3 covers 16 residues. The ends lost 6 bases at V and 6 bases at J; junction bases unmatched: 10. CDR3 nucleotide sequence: TGTGCCAGCAGCCCCATGGGACAGGGGTATCCCGGGGAGCTGTTTTTT. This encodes CASSPMGQGYPGELFF.

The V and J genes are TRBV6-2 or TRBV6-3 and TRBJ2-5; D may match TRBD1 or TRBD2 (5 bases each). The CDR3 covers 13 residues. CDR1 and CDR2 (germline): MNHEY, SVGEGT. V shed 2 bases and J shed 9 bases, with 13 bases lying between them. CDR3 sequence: CASSYGGRLAQYF. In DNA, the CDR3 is TGTGCCAGCAGTTACGGGGGTCGGTTGGCCCAGTACTTC.

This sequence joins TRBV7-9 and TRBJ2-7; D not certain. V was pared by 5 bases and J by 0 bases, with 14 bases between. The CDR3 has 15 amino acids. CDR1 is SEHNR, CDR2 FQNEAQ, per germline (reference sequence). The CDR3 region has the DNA TGTGCCAGCAGCGCCAAGATTACCGACTCCTACGAGCAGTACTTC. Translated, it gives CASSAKITDSYEQYF.

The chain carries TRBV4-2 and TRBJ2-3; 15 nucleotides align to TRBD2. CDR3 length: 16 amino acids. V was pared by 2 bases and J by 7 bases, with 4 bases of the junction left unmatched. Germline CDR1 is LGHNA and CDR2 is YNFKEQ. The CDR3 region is CASSQSGLAGGNTQYF. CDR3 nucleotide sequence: TGTGCCAGCAGCCAAAGTGGACTAGCGGGAGGGAATACGCAGTATTTT.

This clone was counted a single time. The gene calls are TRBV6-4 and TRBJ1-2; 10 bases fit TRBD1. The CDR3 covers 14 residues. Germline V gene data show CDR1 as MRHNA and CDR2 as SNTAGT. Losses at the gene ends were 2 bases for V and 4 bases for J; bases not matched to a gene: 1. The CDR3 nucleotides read TGTGCCAGCAGTGACGGGACAGGGGCCTATGGCTACACCTTC. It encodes CASSDGTGAYGYTF.

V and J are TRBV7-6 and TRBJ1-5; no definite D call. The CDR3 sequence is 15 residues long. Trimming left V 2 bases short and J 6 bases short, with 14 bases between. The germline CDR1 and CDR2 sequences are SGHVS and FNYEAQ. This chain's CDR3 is CASSLTASRSQPQHF. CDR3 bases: TGTGCCAGCAGCTTAACGGCCAGTCGGAGTCAGCCCCAGCATTTT.

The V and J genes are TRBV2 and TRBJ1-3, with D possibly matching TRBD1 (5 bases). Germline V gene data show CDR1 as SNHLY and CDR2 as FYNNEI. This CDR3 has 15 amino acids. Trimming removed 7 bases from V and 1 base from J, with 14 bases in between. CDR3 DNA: TGTGCCAGCAATAGTCAGGGTTTTTCTGGAAACACCATATATTTT. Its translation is CASNSQGFSGNTIYF.

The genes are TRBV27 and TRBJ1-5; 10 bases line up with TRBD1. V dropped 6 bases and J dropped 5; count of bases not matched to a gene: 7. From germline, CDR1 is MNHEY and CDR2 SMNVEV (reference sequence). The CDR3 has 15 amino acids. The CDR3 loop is CASRFRGTGDQPQHF. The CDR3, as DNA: TGTGCCAGCAGGTTTCGCGGGACAGGGGATCAGCCCCAGCATTTT.

The CDR3 region has the DNA TGTGCCTTCGGAGGGCCCTCTTCTTATGGCTACACCTTC. Translating it yields CAFGGPSSYGYTF. This rearrangement joins TRBV21-1 to TRBJ1-2. TRBV21-1 counts as a pseudogene. The length of the CDR3 is 13 residues.

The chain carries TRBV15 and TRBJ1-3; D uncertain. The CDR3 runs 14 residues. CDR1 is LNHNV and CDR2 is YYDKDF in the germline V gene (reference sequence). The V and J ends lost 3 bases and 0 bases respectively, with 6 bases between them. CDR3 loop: CATSSPFSGNTIYF. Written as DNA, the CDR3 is TGTGCCACCAGCAGCCCCTTCTCTGGAAACACCATATATTTT.

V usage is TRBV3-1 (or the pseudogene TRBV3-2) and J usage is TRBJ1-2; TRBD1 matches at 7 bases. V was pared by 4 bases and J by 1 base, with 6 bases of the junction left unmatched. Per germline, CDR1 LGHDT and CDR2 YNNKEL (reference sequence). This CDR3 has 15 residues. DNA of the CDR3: TGTGCCAGCAGCCCCGACAGGGCATTTAACTATGGCTACACCTTC. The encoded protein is CASSPDRAFNYGYTF.

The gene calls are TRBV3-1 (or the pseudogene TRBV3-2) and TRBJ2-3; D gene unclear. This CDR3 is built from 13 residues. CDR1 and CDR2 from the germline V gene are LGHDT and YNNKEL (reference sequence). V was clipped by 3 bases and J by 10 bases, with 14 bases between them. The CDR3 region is CASSQSPLSPQYF. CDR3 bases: TGTGCCAGCAGCCAGTCCCCTTTGTCTCCGCAGTATTTT.